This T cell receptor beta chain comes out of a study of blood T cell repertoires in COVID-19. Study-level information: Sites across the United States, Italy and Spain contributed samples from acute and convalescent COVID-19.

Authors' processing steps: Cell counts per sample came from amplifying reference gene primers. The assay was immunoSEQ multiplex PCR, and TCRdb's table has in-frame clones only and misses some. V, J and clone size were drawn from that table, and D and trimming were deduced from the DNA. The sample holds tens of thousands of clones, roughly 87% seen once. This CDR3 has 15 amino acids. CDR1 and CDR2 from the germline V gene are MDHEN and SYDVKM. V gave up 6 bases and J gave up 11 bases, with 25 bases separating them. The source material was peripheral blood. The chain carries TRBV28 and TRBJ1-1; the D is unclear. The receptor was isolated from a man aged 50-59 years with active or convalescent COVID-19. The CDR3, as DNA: TGTGCCAGCAGCCCCTCTTTGGGGAGATCTCAGCCGGCTTTCTTT. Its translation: CASSPSLGRSQPAFF.